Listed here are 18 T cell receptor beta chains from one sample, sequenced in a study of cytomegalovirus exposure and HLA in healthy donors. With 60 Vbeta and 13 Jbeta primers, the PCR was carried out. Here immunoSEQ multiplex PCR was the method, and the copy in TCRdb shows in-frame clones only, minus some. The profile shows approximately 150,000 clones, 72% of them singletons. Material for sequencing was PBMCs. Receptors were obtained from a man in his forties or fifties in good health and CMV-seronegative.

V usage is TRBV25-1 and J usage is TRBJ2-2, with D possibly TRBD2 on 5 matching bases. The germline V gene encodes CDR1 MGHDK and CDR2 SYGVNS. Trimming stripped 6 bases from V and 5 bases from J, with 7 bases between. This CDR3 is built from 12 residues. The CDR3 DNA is TGTGCCAGCAGGGGAGATACCGGGGAGCTGTTTTTT. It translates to CASRGDTGELFF.

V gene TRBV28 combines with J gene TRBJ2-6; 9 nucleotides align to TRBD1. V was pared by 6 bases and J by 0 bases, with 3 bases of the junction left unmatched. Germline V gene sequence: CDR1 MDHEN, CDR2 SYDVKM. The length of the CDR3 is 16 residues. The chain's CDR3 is CASRGQGSSGANVLTF. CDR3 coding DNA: TGTGCCAGCAGGGGACAGGGCAGCTCTGGGGCCAACGTCCTGACTTTC.

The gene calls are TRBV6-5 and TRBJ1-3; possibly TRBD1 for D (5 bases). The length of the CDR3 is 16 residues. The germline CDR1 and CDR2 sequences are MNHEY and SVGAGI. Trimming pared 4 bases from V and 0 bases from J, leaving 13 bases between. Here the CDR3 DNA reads TGTGCCAGCAGTTCCCGGGACGGGAGCTCTGGAAACACCATATATTTT. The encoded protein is CASSSRDGSSGNTIYF.

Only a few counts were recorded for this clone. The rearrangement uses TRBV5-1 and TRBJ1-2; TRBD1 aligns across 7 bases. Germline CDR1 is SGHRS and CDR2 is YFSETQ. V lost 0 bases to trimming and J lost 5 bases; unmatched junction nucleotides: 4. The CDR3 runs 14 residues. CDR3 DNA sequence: TGCGCCAGCAGCTTGGGGGACAGCATTTATGGCTACACCTTC. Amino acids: CASSLGDSIYGYTF.

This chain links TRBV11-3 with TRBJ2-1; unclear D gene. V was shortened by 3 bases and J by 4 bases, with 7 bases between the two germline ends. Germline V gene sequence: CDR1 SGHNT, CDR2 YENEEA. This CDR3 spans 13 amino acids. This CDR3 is CASSFYPYNEQFF. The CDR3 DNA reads TGTGCCAGCAGCTTCTACCCTTACAATGAGCAGTTCTTC.

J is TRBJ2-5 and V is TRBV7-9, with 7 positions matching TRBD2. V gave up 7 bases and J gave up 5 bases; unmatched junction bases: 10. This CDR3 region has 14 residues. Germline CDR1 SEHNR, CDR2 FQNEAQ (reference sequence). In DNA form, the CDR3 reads TGTGCCAGCACCGTAGACCTAGCGGTGGAGACCCAGTACTTC. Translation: CASTVDLAVETQYF.

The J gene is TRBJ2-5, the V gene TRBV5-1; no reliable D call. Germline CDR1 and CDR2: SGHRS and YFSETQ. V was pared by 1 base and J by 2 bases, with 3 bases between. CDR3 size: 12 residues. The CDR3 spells CASSLQQETQYF. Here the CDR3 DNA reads TGCGCCAGCAGCTTGCAACAAGAGACCCAGTACTTC.

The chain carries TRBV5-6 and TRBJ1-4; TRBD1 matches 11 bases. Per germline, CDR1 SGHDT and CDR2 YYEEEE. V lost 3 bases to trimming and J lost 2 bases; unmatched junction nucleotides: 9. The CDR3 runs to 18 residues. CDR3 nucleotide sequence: TGTGCCAGCAGCTGGACCACCGGGACAGGGGGGACTAATGAAAAACTGTTTTTT. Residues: CASSWTTGTGGTNEKLFF.

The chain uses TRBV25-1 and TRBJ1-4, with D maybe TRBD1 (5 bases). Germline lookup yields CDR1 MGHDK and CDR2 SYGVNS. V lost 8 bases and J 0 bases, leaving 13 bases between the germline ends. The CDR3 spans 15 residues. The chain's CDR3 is CASAGGWATNEKLFF. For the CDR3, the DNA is TGTGCCAGCGCGGGGGGATGGGCAACTAATGAAAAACTGTTTTTT.

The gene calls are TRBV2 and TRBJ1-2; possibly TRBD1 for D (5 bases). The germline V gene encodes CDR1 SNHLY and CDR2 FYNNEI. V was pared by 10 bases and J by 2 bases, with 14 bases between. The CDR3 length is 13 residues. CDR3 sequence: CATRGTGNYGYTF. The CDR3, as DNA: TGTGCCACTAGGGGAACAGGCAACTATGGCTACACCTTC.

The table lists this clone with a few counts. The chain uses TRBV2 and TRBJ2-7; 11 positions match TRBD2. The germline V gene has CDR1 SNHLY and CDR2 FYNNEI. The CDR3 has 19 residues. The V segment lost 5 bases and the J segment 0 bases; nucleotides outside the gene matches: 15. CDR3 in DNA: TGTGCCAGCAGTCCCAGGGGACTAGCGGCGGCCCAAAGCTCCTACGAGCAGTACTTC. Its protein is CASSPRGLAAAQSSYEQYF.

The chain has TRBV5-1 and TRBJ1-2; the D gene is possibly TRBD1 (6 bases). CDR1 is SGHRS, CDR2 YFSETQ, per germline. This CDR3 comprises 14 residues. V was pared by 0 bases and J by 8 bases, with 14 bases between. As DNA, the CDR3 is TGCGCCAGCAGCTTGGCCACAGGGCCGAGGGGCTACACCTTC. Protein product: CASSLATGPRGYTF.

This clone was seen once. The CDR3 here is CASSLGSSGNTIYF. In DNA, the CDR3 is TGTGCCAGCAGCTTAGGTTCGTCCGGAAACACCATATATTTT. The chain recombines TRBV11-2 with TRBJ1-3; D remains ambiguous. This CDR3 contains 14 residues. The germline gives CDR1 SGHAT, CDR2 FQNNGV. V was trimmed by 1 base and J by 4 bases, leaving 8 bases between them.

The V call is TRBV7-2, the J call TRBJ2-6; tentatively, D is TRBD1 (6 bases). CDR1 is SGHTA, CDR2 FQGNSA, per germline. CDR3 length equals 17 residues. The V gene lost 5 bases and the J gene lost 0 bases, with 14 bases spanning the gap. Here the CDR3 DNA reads TGTGCCAGCAGCCTAGGGACATTTTACTCTGGGGCCAACGTCCTGACTTTC. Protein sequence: CASSLGTFYSGANVLTF.

The CDR3 bases are TGTGCCAGCAGCGTAGAAATAGGGGGACAGGGTAGACATACGCAGTATTTT. Amino acid sequence: CASSVEIGGQGRHTQYF. This chain connects TRBV9 to TRBJ2-3, with 9 bases that match TRBD1. Looked up from germline, CDR1 is SGDLS and CDR2 is YYNGEE. The CDR3 runs to 17 residues. V lost 0 bases and J lost 7; bases outside the gene matches: 12.

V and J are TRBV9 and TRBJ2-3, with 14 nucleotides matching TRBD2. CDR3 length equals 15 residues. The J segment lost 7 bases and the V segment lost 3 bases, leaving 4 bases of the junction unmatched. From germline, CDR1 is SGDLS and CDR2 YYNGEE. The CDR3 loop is CASSEGLAGDHTQYF. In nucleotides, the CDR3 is TGTGCCAGCAGCGAGGGACTAGCGGGAGATCATACGCAGTATTTT. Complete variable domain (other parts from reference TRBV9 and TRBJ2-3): DSGVTQTPKHLITATGQRVTLRCSPRSGDLSVYWYQQSLDQGLQFLIQYYNGEERAKGNILERFSAQQFPDLHSELNLSSLELGDSALYFCASSEGLAGDHTQYFGPGTRLTVL.

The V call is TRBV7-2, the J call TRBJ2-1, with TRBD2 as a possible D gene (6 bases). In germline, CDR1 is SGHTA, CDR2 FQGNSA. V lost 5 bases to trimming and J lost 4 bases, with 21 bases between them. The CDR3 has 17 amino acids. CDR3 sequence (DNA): TGTGCCAGCAGCCCTTTTGGGGCCGCGGGGAATTACAATGAGCAGTTCTTC. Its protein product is CASSPFGAAGNYNEQFF.

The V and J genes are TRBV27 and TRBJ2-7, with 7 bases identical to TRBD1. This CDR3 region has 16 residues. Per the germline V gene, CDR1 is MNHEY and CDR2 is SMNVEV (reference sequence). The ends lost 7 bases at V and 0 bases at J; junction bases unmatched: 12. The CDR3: CASTSRWGQSSYEQYF. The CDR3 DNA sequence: TGTGCCAGCACCTCCCGTTGGGGACAGAGCTCCTACGAGCAGTACTTC.